This T cell receptor (beta chain) was documented in a study of T cells in tuberculosis. Study-level results: Low-affinity CD1B-GMM tetramer-binding T cells may have been missed.

TCRdb's copy holds only in-frame clones and misses some; the assay was immunoSEQ multiplex PCR. The data show 70,000 to 95,000 clones, under 95% seen once. Thawed, overnight-rested PBMC were stained with GMM-loaded CD1B tetramer, viability dye and anti-CD3, then sorted. CD1B tetramers were loaded with Rhodococcus equi-derived C32 glucose monomycolate. The sample consisted of CD1b-GMM tetramer-negative cells sorted from PBMCs. This clonotype was sampled from an adult woman with latent tuberculosis.

The chain's CDR3 is CASSELIYNSPLHF. CDR3 nucleotides: TGTGCCAGCAGTGAGCTTATCTATAATTCACCCCTCCACTTT. The chain combines TRBV27 with TRBJ1-6, with D unclear. Germline V lookup: CDR1 MNHEY, CDR2 SMNVEV (reference sequence). The CDR3 extends over 14 amino acids. V lost 5 bases, J lost 3 bases, and 8 bases lay in between.